The 11 T cell receptor beta chains given below trace back to one sample, sequenced in a study of T cell responses to AZD1222 COVID-19 vaccine. Clones were read by immunoSEQ multiplex PCR, and TCRdb kept only the in-frame ones, dropping some. The sample lists around 200,000 clones; just over 85% were seen once. The sample in question was peripheral blood, obtained on day 0 of AZD1222 vaccination. These receptors were obtained from an adult in good health.

The rearrangement uses TRBV18 and TRBJ2-7, with D perhaps matching TRBD2 (5 bases). In germline, CDR1 is KGHSH, CDR2 LQKENI. The V gene lost 2 bases and the J gene lost 3 bases, with 8 bases spanning the gap. This CDR3 is 13 amino acids long. CDR3 region: CASSPGSFYEQYF. In DNA form, the CDR3 reads TGTGCCAGCTCACCAGGGAGTTTCTACGAGCAGTACTTC.

The V gene is TRBV5-4, the J gene TRBJ2-1; 8 positions agree with TRBD2. This CDR3 region has 15 residues. Trimming took 0 bases from V and 2 from J; bases not matched to a gene: 1. CDR1 and CDR2 (germline): SGHNT, YYREEE (reference sequence). The CDR3 sequence is CASSLDGGAYNEQFF. The CDR3 bases are TGTGCCAGCAGCTTGGACGGGGGGGCCTACAATGAGCAGTTCTTC.

In its sample, this clone was seen once. Written as DNA, the CDR3 is TGTGCCTGGAGTGTAAGACAGGGTTACGAGCAGTACTTC. Protein: CAWSVRQGYEQYF. This chain joins TRBV30 and TRBJ2-7; 7 bases match TRBD1. The CDR3 runs 13 residues. The V and J ends lost 0 bases and 4 bases, in that order; junction bases with no gene match: 3. Germline loops: CDR1 GTSNPN, CDR2 SVGIG (reference sequence). The full variable domain, in which reference TRBV30 and TRBJ2-7 provide the parts outside the CDR3, is SQTIHQWPATLVQPVGSPLSLECTVEGTSNPNLYWYRQAAGRGLQLLFYSVGIGQISSEVPQNLSASRPQDRQFILSSKKLLLSDSGFYLCAWSVRQGYEQYFGPGTRLTVT.

A remark on this clone: This specimen includes other DNA sequences encoding the same CDR3. The chain recombines TRBV24-1 with TRBJ1-2; no firm D call. V was trimmed by 0 bases and J by 4 bases, leaving 8 bases between them. This CDR3 contains 14 residues. CDR1 is KGHDR, CDR2 SFDVKD, per germline. CDR3 in amino acids: CATSDLGSSYGYTF. The CDR3 DNA sequence: TGTGCCACCAGTGATTTGGGCAGCTCCTATGGCTACACCTTC.

V and J are TRBV5-1 and TRBJ2-1; TRBD1 matches at 7 bases. The germline gives CDR1 SGHRS, CDR2 YFSETQ. The CDR3 is 13 amino acids. The trim removed 4 bases at V and 6 bases at J, leaving 4 bases unmatched. The CDR3 nucleotides read TGCGCCAGCAGCCGGGACAGTGGCAATGAGCAGTTCTTC. This encodes CASSRDSGNEQFF.

A few counts support this clone. V gene TRBV19 combines with J gene TRBJ1-1, with 12 bases lining up with TRBD1. CDR3 size: 18 residues. Germline CDR1 reads LNHDA; CDR2 reads SQIVND (reference sequence). Unmatched junction bases numbered 16, after V lost 7 bases and J lost 4 bases. The CDR3 sequence: CASNPIAGDRGLGTEAFF. The CDR3 region has the DNA TGTGCCAGTAATCCTATCGCCGGGGACAGGGGGCTTGGCACTGAAGCTTTCTTT.

V gene TRBV7-2 combines with J gene TRBJ1-6, with D possibly TRBD1 on 6 matching bases. The CDR3 consists of 15 residues. V gave up 1 base and J gave up 3 bases, with 7 bases separating them. CDR1 SGHTA and CDR2 FQGNSA come from the germline V gene. The CDR3 DNA reads as TGTGCCAGCAGCTTAGAGACAGGCTATAATTCACCCCTCCACTTT. This sequence encodes CASSLETGYNSPLHF. Supplemented by reference TRBV7-2 and TRBJ1-6, the full variable domain reads GAGVSQSPSNKVTEKGKDVELRCDPISGHTALYWYRQSLGQGLEFLIYFQGNSAPDKSGLPSDRFSAERTGGSVSTLTIQRTQQEDSAVYLCASSLETGYNSPLHFGNGTRLTVT.

The rearrangement links TRBV9 to TRBJ2-2; either TRBD1 or TRBD2 may supply D (5 bases each). V lost 6 bases to trimming and J lost 7 bases, with 19 bases between them. CDR3 length equals 15 residues. The V gene's germline CDR1 is SGDLS and CDR2 YYNGEE. This CDR3 is CASTRDPSPGGELFF. For the CDR3, the DNA is TGTGCCAGCACCCGGGACCCCAGTCCCGGCGGGGAGCTGTTTTTT.

Notes on this clone: In the same sample, other DNA sequences code for this CDR3. The chain joins TRBV5-6 to TRBJ1-2; the match to TRBD1 covers 9 bases. The ends lost 2 bases at V and 5 bases at J; junction bases unmatched: 4. Germline lookup yields CDR1 SGHDT and CDR2 YYEEEE. This CDR3 contains 14 residues. The CDR3 reads CASSFPDRGYGYTF. In nucleotides, the CDR3 is TGTGCCAGCAGCTTCCCGGACAGGGGATATGGCTACACCTTC.

The V and J genes are TRBV11-3 and TRBJ2-6; no firm D call. The CDR3 consists of 15 residues. Germline V gene data show CDR1 as SGHNT and CDR2 as YENEEA. The ends were cut back, 4 bases at V and 0 bases at J, with 7 bases in the middle. The DNA of the CDR3 is TGTGCCAGCAGCTCTTCCCCCTCTGGGGCCAACGTCCTGACTTTC. Its translation is CASSSSPSGANVLTF. Drawing the rest from reference TRBV11-3 and TRBJ2-6, the complete variable domain is EAGVVQSPRYKIIEKKQPVAFWCNPISGHNTLYWYLQNLGQGPELLIRYENEEAVDDSQLPKDRFSAERLKGVDSTLKIQPAELGDSAVYLCASSSSPSGANVLTFGAGSRLTVL.

The V gene is TRBV4-3, the J gene TRBJ1-5; D call uncertain. The CDR3 runs to 14 residues. The V end was cut by 0 bases, the J end by 4 bases, with 7 bases between. Germline lookup yields CDR1 LGHNA and CDR2 YSLEER. The CDR3 loop reads CASSQDPTNQPQHF. The CDR3 bases are TGCGCCAGCAGCCAAGATCCAACAAATCAGCCCCAGCATTTT.